Below, 18 T cell receptor beta chains from the same sample are listed, as sequenced in a study of Ad26.COV2.S vaccination and SARS-CoV-2 variants (dated by TCRdb to about 2021). Explained via the paper, the treatment or condition label denotes: around 19 received Ad26.COV2.S at low or high dose, single or two shots; about 5 received placebo; per-sample allocation not given. For vaccine and placebo recipients, the sequenced repertoires came from samples collected on day 63 after the first injection. To prepare the library, the immunoSEQ multiplex PCR assay was applied. The clones in this table, taken by TCRdb from immuneACCESS, are in-frame only. Not every clone is retained; where verified, under half of the shortfall comes from an unresolved V gene, and the cause of the rest is unknown. The sample table records fewer than 900,000 clones; more than 80% of these occur just once. The ten largest clones capture roughly 1.5% of the sample.

The sequencing used peripheral blood, collected in a trial of Ad26.COV2.S vaccine versus placebo. Receptor source: a person between 18 and 60 years old who received the Ad26.COV2.S COVID-19 vaccine or a placebo.

V usage is TRBV6-5 and J usage is TRBJ1-1; D is uncertain. CDR1 is MNHEY and CDR2 is SVGAGI in the germline V gene. V shed 10 bases and J shed 6 bases, with 18 bases lying between them. This CDR3 region has 13 residues. This chain's CDR3 is CATKSSRISEAFF. Here the CDR3 DNA reads TGTGCCACCAAGTCAAGCCGGATCTCTGAAGCTTTCTTT.

This clone came up once. The J gene is TRBJ2-3, the V gene TRBV5-1; 8 nucleotides match TRBD2. The CDR3 consists of 16 residues. Germline lookup yields CDR1 SGHRS and CDR2 YFSETQ. The V and J ends lost 7 bases and 2 bases, in that order; junction bases with no gene match: 12. CDR3 nucleotide sequence: TGCGCCAGCCATTTCCACGGGGGGGACCTCACAGATACGCAGTATTTT. As protein: CASHFHGGDLTDTQYF. Looking up the rest from reference TRBV5-1 and TRBJ2-3 gives the full variable domain: KAGVTQTPRYLIKTRGQQVTLSCSPISGHRSVSWYQQTPGQGLQFLFEYFSETQRNKGNFPGRFSGRQFSNSRSEMNVSTLELGDSALYLCASHFHGGDLTDTQYFGPGTRLTVL.

V and J are TRBV3-1 (or the pseudogene TRBV3-2) and TRBJ2-5, with 7 bases lining up with TRBD1. The CDR3 spans 14 residues. The V gene end was trimmed by 3 bases and the J gene end by 2 bases; junction bases not matched to a gene: 3. Germline loops: CDR1 LGHDT, CDR2 YNNKEL (reference sequence). DNA for the CDR3: TGTGCCAGCAGCCAGCTGGGACAGCAAGAGACCCAGTACTTC. It translates to CASSQLGQQETQYF.

The V call is TRBV15, the J call TRBJ1-2; D ambiguous. The V end was cut by 4 bases, the J end by 0 bases, with 6 bases between. CDR1 is LNHNV, CDR2 YYDKDF, per germline (reference sequence). This CDR3 region has 13 residues. Written as DNA, the CDR3 is TGTGCCACCAGCAAGACCCCTAACTATGGCTACACCTTC. This sequence encodes CATSKTPNYGYTF.

The chain couples TRBV7-8 to TRBJ2-7, with TRBD1 matching over 10 bases. After removal of 5 bases from V and 4 bases from J, the junction contained 8 bases not matched to a gene. CDR3 length: 15 amino acids. Per the germline V gene, CDR1 is SGHVS and CDR2 is FQNEAQ. This chain's CDR3 is CASSLGDRGGYEQYF. As DNA, the CDR3 is TGTGCCAGCAGCCTCGGGGACAGGGGCGGTTACGAGCAGTACTTC.

The rearrangement uses TRBV12-3 or TRBV12-4 and TRBJ2-2; no clear D gene. The CDR3 extends over 13 amino acids. V was pared by 1 base and J by 7 bases, with 7 bases between. Here the CDR3 DNA reads TGTGCCAGCAGTTTAGGGGATTACGGGGAGCTGTTTTTT. This sequence encodes CASSLGDYGELFF.

This clone occurred a few times. The chain is built from TRBV10-3 and TRBJ1-2; TRBD1 agrees at 7 bases. After removal of 3 bases from V and 4 bases from J, the junction contained 5 bases not matched to a gene. This CDR3 has 14 amino acids. Germline assignment: CDR1 ENHRY and CDR2 SYGVKD. CDR3 sequence reads: CAISERGTVYGYTF. CDR3 nucleotides: TGTGCCATCAGTGAAAGGGGGACAGTCTATGGCTACACCTTC.

This clone was recorded once. V and J are TRBV12-3 or TRBV12-4 and TRBJ2-3; D unclear. V gave up 3 bases and J gave up 0 bases, with 4 bases separating them. This CDR3 contains 13 residues. CDR3 in DNA: TGTGCCAGCAGTTTTTACAGCACAGATACGCAGTATTTT. This encodes CASSFYSTDTQYF.

This clone occurred once. The V and J genes are TRBV6-1 and TRBJ1-3; D is ambiguous. Germline CDR1 and CDR2: MNHNS and SASEGT. Deletions cut 0 bases from V and 0 bases from J, with 9 bases between. CDR3 length: 16 residues. CDR3 nucleotide sequence: TGTGCCAGCAGTGAAGCGCGCAGCCTCTCTGGAAACACCATATATTTT. Residues: CASSEARSLSGNTIYF.

The gene calls are TRBV3-1 (or the pseudogene TRBV3-2) and TRBJ2-5; 11 nucleotides match TRBD2. With 4 bases clipped from V and 2 bases from J, the junction kept 3 bases outside the gene matches. The CDR3 runs to 15 residues. Germline assignment: CDR1 LGHDT and CDR2 YNNKEL (reference sequence). In DNA form, the CDR3 reads TGTGCCAGCAGCCTCACTAGCGGGAGACAAGAGACCCAGTACTTC. Protein: CASSLTSGRQETQYF.

The chain joins TRBV18 to TRBJ2-1; D might be TRBD2 (5 bases). This CDR3 is built from 16 residues. Germline lookup yields CDR1 KGHSH and CDR2 LQKENI. Trimming cost V 4 bases and J 0 bases, with 13 bases left between them. The CDR3 region has the DNA TGTGCCAGCTCACTGGAACTAGAGAGCTCCTACAATGAGCAGTTCTTC. Its translation: CASSLELESSYNEQFF. Variable domain in full (rest from reference TRBV18 and TRBJ2-1): NAGVMQNPRHLVRRRGQEARLRCSPMKGHSHVYWYRQLPEEGLKFMVYLQKENIIDESGMPKERFSAEFPKEGPSILRIQQVVRGDSAAYFCASSLELESSYNEQFFGPGTRLTVL.

CDR3 region: CATSPWPVYEQYF. CDR3 DNA: TGTGCCACCAGCCCTTGGCCTGTCTACGAGCAGTACTTC. The rearrangement links TRBV24-1 to TRBJ2-7; D not resolved. This CDR3 is 13 amino acids long. Germline V gene lookup returns CDR1 KGHDR and CDR2 SFDVKD. With 7 bases removed from V and 3 bases from J, the gap between germline ends came to 12 bases.

This CDR3 is CASTLSRDKAYGYTF. CDR3 DNA sequence: TGTGCCAGCACTTTGTCCCGGGACAAAGCCTATGGCTACACCTTC. V usage is TRBV6-5 and J usage is TRBJ1-2, with a tentative D call TRBD1 (6 bases). The CDR3 contains 15 residues. The V and J ends lost 7 bases and 4 bases respectively, with 19 bases between them. Per germline, CDR1 MNHEY and CDR2 SVGAGI.

The CDR3 DNA sequence: TGTGCCAGCAGCGCCAGACAGGGCCACAATGAGCAGTTCTTC. Translated, it gives CASSARQGHNEQFF. The chain is built from TRBV9 and TRBJ2-1, with 7 bases fitting TRBD1. This CDR3 has 14 amino acids. Germline V CDR1 and CDR2: SGDLS, YYNGEE. Losses at the gene ends were 3 bases for V and 5 bases for J; bases not matched to a gene: 5.

The chain couples TRBV7-2 to TRBJ1-2; 7 bases agree with TRBD1. Trimming took 1 base from V and 2 from J; bases not matched to a gene: 1. The CDR3 extends over 14 amino acids. Germline V gene lookup returns CDR1 SGHTA and CDR2 FQGNSA. This CDR3 reads CASSLGGQNYGYTF. The CDR3 DNA reads TGTGCCAGCAGCTTAGGGGGACAGAACTATGGCTACACCTTC.

This clone was found once. Within the sample, other DNA sequences also encode this same CDR3. J is TRBJ2-3 and V is TRBV11-3; the D is unclear. The V gene lost 1 base and the J gene lost 1 base, with 6 bases spanning the gap. Germline CDR1 reads SGHNT; CDR2 reads YENEEA. CDR3 length equals 14 residues. In nucleotides, the CDR3 is TGTGCCAGCAGCTTAGGAGAGGGCACAGATACGCAGTATTTT. Residues: CASSLGEGTDTQYF. Supplemented by reference TRBV11-3 and TRBJ2-3, the full variable domain reads EAGVVQSPRYKIIEKKQPVAFWCNPISGHNTLYWYLQNLGQGPELLIRYENEEAVDDSQLPKDRFSAERLKGVDSTLKIQPAELGDSAVYLCASSLGEGTDTQYFGPGTRLTVL.

V usage is TRBV2 and J usage is TRBJ1-1; D perhaps matches TRBD1 (5 bases). V shed 10 bases and J shed 7 bases, with 19 bases lying between them. CDR1 is SNHLY, CDR2 FYNNEI, per germline. This CDR3 contains 13 residues. CDR3 sequence reads: CATRQLPRGEAFF. In nucleotides, the CDR3 is TGTGCCACCAGACAGCTACCGCGGGGTGAAGCTTTCTTT.

The chain is built from TRBV6-5 and TRBJ1-2; D is unresolved. V was cut by 0 bases and J by 0 bases, with 5 bases left in between. From germline, CDR1 is MNHEY and CDR2 SVGAGI. The CDR3 spans 14 residues. DNA of the CDR3: TGTGCCAGCAGTTACTCTCGATCTAACTATGGCTACACCTTC. Residues: CASSYSRSNYGYTF.